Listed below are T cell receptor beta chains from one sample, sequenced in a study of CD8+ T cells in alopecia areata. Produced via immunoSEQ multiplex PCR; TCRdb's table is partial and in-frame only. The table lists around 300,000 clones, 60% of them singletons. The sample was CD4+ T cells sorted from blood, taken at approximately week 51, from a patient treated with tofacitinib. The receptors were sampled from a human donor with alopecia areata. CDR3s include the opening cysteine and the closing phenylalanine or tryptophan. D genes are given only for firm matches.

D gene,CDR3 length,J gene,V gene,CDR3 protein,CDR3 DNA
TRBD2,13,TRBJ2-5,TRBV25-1,CASRTSGGRTQYF,TGTGCCAGCAGGACTAGCGGGGGGCGGACCCAGTACTTC
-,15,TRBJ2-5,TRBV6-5,CASGAVGFSQETQYF,TGTGCCAGCGGCGCTGTAGGCTTCTCCCAAGAGACCCAGTACTTC
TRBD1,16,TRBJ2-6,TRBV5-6,CASSWDSSSGANVLTF,TGTGCCAGCAGCTGGGACAGCTCCTCTGGGGCCAACGTCCTGACTTTC
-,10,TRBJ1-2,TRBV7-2,CASSLGLPLF,TGTGCCAGCAGCTTAGGTCTGCCACTCTTC
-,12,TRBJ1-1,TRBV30,CAWSSGRTEAFF,TGTGCCTGGAGTTCGGGGCGCACTGAAGCTTTCTTT
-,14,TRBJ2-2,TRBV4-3,CASSQDTSPGELFF,TGCGCCAGCAGCCAAGATACGTCCCCCGGGGAGCTGTTTTTT
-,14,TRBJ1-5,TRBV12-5,CASGFSASNQPQHF,TGTGCTAGTGGTTTTTCGGCTAGCAATCAGCCCCAGCATTTT
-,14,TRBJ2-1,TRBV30,CAWSVLGAVGEQFF,TGTGCCTGGAGTGTGCTGGGGGCCGTAGGTGAGCAGTTCTTC
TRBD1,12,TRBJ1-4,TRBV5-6,CASSKGDRNLFF,TGTGCCAGCAGCAAAGGGGACAGGAATTTGTTTTTT
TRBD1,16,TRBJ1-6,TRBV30,CAWRGHVRGRNSPLHF,TGTGCCTGGAGGGGCCATGTCAGGGGGCGGAATTCACCCCTCCACTTT
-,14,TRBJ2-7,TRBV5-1,CASTLEQGGHEQYF,TGCGCCAGCACGCTAGAACAGGGTGGCCACGAGCAGTACTTC